This T cell receptor beta chain appears in the sequencing data of a study of T cells after yellow fever vaccination. V shed 6 bases and J shed 4 bases, with 15 bases lying between them. CDR1 and CDR2 from the germline V gene are DFQATT and SNEGSKA (reference sequence). The CDR3 consists of 13 residues. This clonotype occurred once. In TCRdb, the 5' RACE reads were re-called with MiXCR into one record per CDR3 protein. This repertoire shows some 400,000 distinct CDR3 sequences, roughly 20% found once; its top ten account for 15% to 20%. This receptor was identified in a man aged 18-30 years who received the YFV17D yellow fever vaccine. Sequenced material: PBMCs, taken before the yellow fever booster vaccination. V gene TRBV20-1 combines with J gene TRBJ1-1, with unresolved D. DNA for the CDR3: TGCAGTGCCATCGCAGGCTCCGGCACTGAAGCTTTCTTT. Its translation is CSAIAGSGTEAFF.